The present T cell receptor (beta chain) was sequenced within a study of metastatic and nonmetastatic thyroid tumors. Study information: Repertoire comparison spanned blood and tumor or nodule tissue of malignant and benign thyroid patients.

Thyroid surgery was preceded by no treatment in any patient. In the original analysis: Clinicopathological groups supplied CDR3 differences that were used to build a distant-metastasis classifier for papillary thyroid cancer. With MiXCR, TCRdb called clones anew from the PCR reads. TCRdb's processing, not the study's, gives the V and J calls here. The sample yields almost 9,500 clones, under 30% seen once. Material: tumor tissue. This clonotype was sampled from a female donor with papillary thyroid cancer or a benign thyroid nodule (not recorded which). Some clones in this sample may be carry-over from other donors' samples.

The CDR3 sequence: CSAGLASSTDTQYF. The CDR3 bases are TGCAGTGCCGGACTAGCGTCTAGCACAGATACGCAGTATTTT. V is TRBV20-1 and J is TRBJ2-3, with 9 bases lining up with TRBD2. This CDR3 is 14 amino acids long. V shed 6 bases and J 0 bases; nucleotides not matched to a gene: 4. The germline V gene encodes CDR1 DFQATT and CDR2 SNEGSKA (reference sequence).